Listed below are T cell receptor beta chains from one sample, sequenced in a study of cytomegalovirus exposure and HLA in healthy donors. The table came from immunoSEQ multiplex PCR; TCRdb's copy has only in-frame clones and leaves some out. The repertoire holds 130,000 or so clones, more than 60% seen once, with more than 6.5% in the top ten. The specimen was PBMCs. These receptors were taken from a woman in her forties in good health and CMV-seropositive. The CDR3 runs from the conserved cysteine through the conserved F or W. The D gene is left open where the match is weak. Clone size is stated in some rows and not others, as once, few, many or a class when expanded.

- | - | TRBJ2-3 | TRBV9 | TGTGCCAGCAGCGTGACGGACAGTCCCACAGATACGCAGTATTTT | CASSVTDSPTDTQYF
- | - | TRBJ1-5 | TRBV27 | TGTGCCAGCAGTTCGGGGGGGGCAGATAGCAATCAGCCCCAGCATTTT | CASSSGGADSNQPQHF
- | TRBD1 | TRBJ1-4 | TRBV6-5 | TGTGCCAGCAGTTACTCCGGGACAGGGAATGAAAAACTGTTTTTT | CASSYSGTGNEKLFF
few | - | TRBJ1-1 | TRBV20-1 | TGCAGTGCTAGAGAAGAGTCGGAAGCTTTCTTT | CSAREESEAFF
- | TRBD1 | TRBJ2-7 | TRBV5-1 | TGCGCCAGCAGCCCGGGACAGACCCACGAGCAGTACTTC | CASSPGQTHEQYF
- | TRBD1 | TRBJ1-1 | TRBV19 | TGTGCCAGTACCGAGGGCGGACAGGGGAGCACTGAAGCTTTCTTT | CASTEGGQGSTEAFF
- | TRBD1 | TRBJ2-7 | TRBV5-1 | TGCGCCAGCAGCTTGACTCGGACAGGGGCCAACGAGCAGTACTTC | CASSLTRTGANEQYF
few | TRBD1 | TRBJ2-4 | TRBV5-4 | TGTGCCAGCAGCTGGGACAGATCCATTCAGTACTTC | CASSWDRSIQYF
few | - | TRBJ1-1 | TRBV7-9 | TGTGCCAGCAGAAAAGCAGGAAACCTGAACACTGAAGCTTTCTTT | CASRKAGNLNTEAFF
- | - | TRBJ1-1 | TRBV9 | TGTGCCAGCAGCGCCCCAGGGTCCATGAACACTGAAGCTTTCTTT | CASSAPGSMNTEAFF
few | TRBD1 | TRBJ1-6 | TRBV5-6 | TGTGCCAGCAGCCCCGGGACAGGGAATTCACCCCTCCACTTT | CASSPGTGNSPLHF
- | - | TRBJ2-5 | TRBV19 | TGTGCCAGTAGTCCAGGGAACCAAGAGACCCAGTACTTC | CASSPGNQETQYF
- | - | TRBJ1-2 | TRBV2 | TGTGCCAGCAGTGAACAGGGGCCCTATGGCTACACCTTC | CASSEQGPYGYTF
- | TRBD2 | TRBJ2-7 | TRBV10-2 | TGCGCCAGCAGTGTGAGGGCGGGAGGGTCCTACGAGCAGTACTTC | CASSVRAGGSYEQYF
- | - | TRBJ2-5 | TRBV29-1 | TGCAGCGTTCCCAGGGGATGGGAGACCCAGTACTTC | CSVPRGWETQYF
once | - | TRBJ2-3 | TRBV10-1 | TGCGCCAGCAGTCTTGGCGGGGGCACAGATACGCAGTATTTT | CASSLGGGTDTQYF
- | - | TRBJ1-5 | TRBV19 | TGTGCCAGTAGTAGAGCCGGGACACTCAATCAGCCCCAGCATTTT | CASSRAGTLNQPQHF
- | TRBD2 | TRBJ2-3 | TRBV5-1 | TGCGCCAGCAGCTTAAGAGCGGGAGGGGACACAGATACGCAGTATTTT | CASSLRAGGDTDTQYF
once | TRBD2 | TRBJ2-7 | TRBV18 | TGTGCCAGCTCACCAGGGGATCTAGCGGGAGGATACGAGCAGTACTTC | CASSPGDLAGGYEQYF
- | - | TRBJ2-1 | TRBV7-6 | TGTGCCAGCAGCTTACAAAATGAGCAGTTCTTC | CASSLQNEQFF
- | - | TRBJ2-5 | TRBV28 | TGTGCCAGCAGTCAGACTAGCCAAGAGACCCAGTACTTC | CASSQTSQETQYF
few | TRBD1 | TRBJ1-1 | TRBV5-1 | TGCGCCAGCAGCCCCGGACAGGGCCTGAAAGCTTTCTTT | CASSPGQGLKAFF
- | - | TRBJ1-1 | TRBV10-1 | TGCGCCAGCAGTCGAGGGGAAGGAGGGGTGAACACTGAAGCTTTCTTT | CASSRGEGGVNTEAFF
- | TRBD2 | TRBJ2-3 | TRBV4-2 | TGTGCCAGCAGCCAGGATCAAGGACTAGCGGCCACAGATACGCAGTATTTT | CASSQDQGLAATDTQYF
- | - | TRBJ1-1 | TRBV7-6 | TGTGCCAGCAGCTTCGGGGGACTCTCGAACACTGAAGCTTTCTTT | CASSFGGLSNTEAFF
- | - | TRBJ2-2 | TRBV11-3 | TGTGCCAGCAGCTTGGGGGGTAACACCGGGGAGCTGTTTTTT | CASSLGGNTGELFF
- | - | TRBJ2-7 | TRBV28 | TGTGCCAGCAGTTTATCCGAGAGCCCTAGGCAGTACTTC | CASSLSESPRQYF
- | - | TRBJ1-1 | TRBV25-1 | TGTGCCAGCAGCCCAGGGCGGATGAACACTGAAGCTTTCTTT | CASSPGRMNTEAFF
- | - | TRBJ2-7 | TRBV28 | TGTGCCAGCAGTTTATCGCAGGGTCCCTCCTACGAGCAGTACTTC | CASSLSQGPSYEQYF
- | - | TRBJ1-1 | TRBV27 | TGTGCCAGCAGTATCCGACAGGCTAACACTGAAGCTTTCTTC | CASSIRQANTEAFF
- | TRBD2 | TRBJ2-1 | TRBV11-2 | TGTGCCAGCAGCCAGACTCGGGGGGGAGAGGAGTTCTTC | CASSQTRGGEEFF